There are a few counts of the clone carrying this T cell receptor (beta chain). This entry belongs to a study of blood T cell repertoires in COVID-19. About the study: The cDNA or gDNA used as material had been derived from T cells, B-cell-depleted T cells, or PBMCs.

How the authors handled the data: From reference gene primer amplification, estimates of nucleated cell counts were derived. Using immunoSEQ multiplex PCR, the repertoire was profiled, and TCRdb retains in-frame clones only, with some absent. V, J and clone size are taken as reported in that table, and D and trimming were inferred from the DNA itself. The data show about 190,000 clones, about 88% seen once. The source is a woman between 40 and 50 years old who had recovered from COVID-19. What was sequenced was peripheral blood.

As DNA, the CDR3 is TGTGCCAGTAGTTTCGGGACAGGGGAAAATCAGCCCCAGCATTTT. Translation: CASSFGTGENQPQHF. J is TRBJ1-5 and V is TRBV19; 10 nucleotides agree with TRBD1. J lost 4 bases, V lost 5 bases, and 5 bases had no gene match. The germline CDR1 and CDR2 sequences are LNHDA and SQIVND (reference sequence). The CDR3 has 15 amino acids.